A selection of T cell receptor beta chains follows, all from one sample in a study of vaccination and CD4 T cells after COVID-19. For these TCRs, the target antigens are not known. TCRdb processed the PCR reads anew with MiXCR; each CDR3 protein has one entry. Altogether fewer than 13,000 distinct CDR3 sequences are present, approximately 41% being singletons, with the ten largest covering over 20%. Material: CD4+ T cells from blood, cultured in vitro. Receptors were obtained from a human donor who had recovered from COVID-19. CDR3s include the opening cysteine and the closing phenylalanine or tryptophan. A D gene is named only where the DNA matches it firmly. The size entry is marked missing in some rows and otherwise reads once, few, many or a size class.

V gene: TRBV12-3/TRBV12-4; clone size: few; J gene: TRBJ2-1; D gene: TRBD2; CDR3 DNA: TGTGCCAGCGCCCTAAGCGGGGCGCTATACAATGAGCAGTTCTTC; CDR3 protein: CASALSGALYNEQFF
V gene: TRBV5-1; clone size: few; J gene: TRBJ2-2; D gene: .; CDR3 DNA: TGCGCCAGCAGCTTGGAAGGGCCCGGGGAGCTGTTTTTT; CDR3 protein: CASSLEGPGELFF
V gene: TRBV30; clone size: .; J gene: TRBJ1-3; D gene: .; CDR3 DNA: TGTGCCTGGAGTCAGTGGGGTAGCTACGTGAGGTTCTCTGGAAACACCATATATTTT; CDR3 protein: CAWSQWGSYVRFSGNTIYF
V gene: TRBV6-1; clone size: large; J gene: TRBJ2-7; D gene: .; CDR3 DNA: TGTGCCAGCAGTGAAACCGCAGGCGCGGTAGAGCAGTACTTC; CDR3 protein: CASSETAGAVEQYF
V gene: TRBV5-1; clone size: .; J gene: TRBJ2-5; D gene: .; CDR3 DNA: TGCGCCAGCAGCTTGGCCGGGAGAGAGACCCAGTACTTC; CDR3 protein: CASSLAGRETQYF
V gene: TRBV30; clone size: few; J gene: TRBJ1-2; D gene: .; CDR3 DNA: TGTGCCTGGTTGAGCTCGTACTGGACATCGAATGGCTACACCTTC; CDR3 protein: CAWLSSYWTSNGYTF
V gene: TRBV25-1; clone size: .; J gene: TRBJ2-7; D gene: .; CDR3 DNA: TGTGCCAGCAGTGAAACCCCTGTTCCCGGGTTTAGCTCCTACGAGCAGTACTTC; CDR3 protein: CASSETPVPGFSSYEQYF
V gene: TRBV4-3; clone size: .; J gene: TRBJ2-3; D gene: .; CDR3 DNA: TGCGCCAGCAGCCAAGTGGACCTGGGCGATACGCAGTATTTT; CDR3 protein: CASSQVDLGDTQYF
V gene: TRBV7-9; clone size: .; J gene: TRBJ2-2; D gene: .; CDR3 DNA: TGTGCCAGCAGCCCGAACACCGGGGAGCTGTTTTTT; CDR3 protein: CASSPNTGELFF
V gene: TRBV9; clone size: .; J gene: TRBJ1-1; D gene: .; CDR3 DNA: TGTGCCAGCAGCGTAGCTGTGAACACTGAAGCTTTCTTT; CDR3 protein: CASSVAVNTEAFF
V gene: TRBV5-8; clone size: .; J gene: TRBJ2-1; D gene: .; CDR3 DNA: TGTGCCAGCAGTTGGGGACGCAATGAGCAGTTCTTC; CDR3 protein: CASSWGRNEQFF
V gene: TRBV10-3; clone size: .; J gene: TRBJ1-1; D gene: .; CDR3 DNA: TGTGCCACCGGGCCCGCGGACACTGAAGCTTTCTTT; CDR3 protein: CATGPADTEAFF
V gene: TRBV3-1; clone size: .; J gene: TRBJ2-2; D gene: .; CDR3 DNA: TGTGCCAGCAGCCCTATGAGAACCGGGGAGCTGTTTTTT; CDR3 protein: CASSPMRTGELFF